In its sample, the clone carrying this T cell receptor (beta chain) was seen many times. The germline V gene has CDR1 SEHNR and CDR2 FQNEAQ (reference sequence). Trimming stripped 3 bases from V and 5 bases from J, with 7 bases between. This CDR3 region has 12 residues. The data originate from a study of molecular identifiers for immune sequencing clone quantification. TCRdb reanalysed the PCR reads using MiXCR and keeps one entry per CDR3 protein. The sample lists about 36,000 distinct CDR3 sequences; roughly 18% were seen once. The rearrangement joins TRBV7-9 to TRBJ1-2; D gene uncertain. Input material: naive CD8+ T cells from blood, with Jurkat cell RNA spiked in. The subset is: FACS-sorted CD8+CD4-CCR7+CD45RA+ naive T cells. The sequence derives from a human donor in good health. Some libraries in this study had Jurkat cell RNA spiked in. The CDR3 nucleotides read TGTGCCAGCAGCTTGTCGTTTTATGGCTACACCTTC. This translates into CASSLSFYGYTF.